This TCR beta chain comes out of a study of blood T cell repertoires in COVID-19. Study-wide context: Italy, Spain and the United States were the sources of the convalescent and acute COVID-19 samples. T cells, B-cell-depleted T cells, or PBMCs supplied cDNA or gDNA.

The CDR3 length is 16 residues. CDR1 is SEHNR, CDR2 FQNEAQ, per germline (reference sequence). A word on this clone: The junction departs from the called germline gene at one end, perhaps through a read error.

In the study's own analysis: Reference gene primer amplification gave nucleated cell count estimates. Clones were read by immunoSEQ multiplex PCR, and TCRdb kept only the in-frame ones, dropping some. That table is the source of V, J and clone size, and D and trimming were worked out from the DNA. The sample lists 150,000 or so clones; roughly four fifths were seen once. The sample consisted of peripheral blood. The rearrangement joins TRBV7-9 to TRBJ2-3; TRBD2 matches 8 bases. The receptor was isolated from a human donor with acute or convalescent COVID-19. The donor label of this sample is uncertain. CDR3 DNA: TGTGCCAGCACCTTAGCGGGGAGGGGTGGCACAGATACGCAGTATTTT. This sequence encodes CASTLAGRGGTDTQYF.